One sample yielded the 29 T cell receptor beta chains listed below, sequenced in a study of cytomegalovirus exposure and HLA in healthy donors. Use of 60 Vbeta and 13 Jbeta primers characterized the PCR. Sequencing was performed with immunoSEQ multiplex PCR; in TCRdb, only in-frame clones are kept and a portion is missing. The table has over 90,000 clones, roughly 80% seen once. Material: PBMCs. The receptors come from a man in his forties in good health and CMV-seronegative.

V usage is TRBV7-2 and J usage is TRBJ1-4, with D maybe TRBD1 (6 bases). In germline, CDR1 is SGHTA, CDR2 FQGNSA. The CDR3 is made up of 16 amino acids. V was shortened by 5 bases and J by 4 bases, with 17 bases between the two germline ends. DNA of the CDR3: TGTGCCAGCAGCACACGGGGAGGGGGGTTTAATGAAAAACTGTTTTTT. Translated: CASSTRGGGFNEKLFF.

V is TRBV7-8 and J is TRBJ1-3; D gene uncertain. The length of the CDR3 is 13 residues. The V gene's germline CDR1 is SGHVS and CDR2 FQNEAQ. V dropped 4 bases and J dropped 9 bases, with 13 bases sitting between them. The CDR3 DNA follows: TGTGCCAGCAGCTCCCGTTCGTCGGGCACCATATATTTT. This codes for CASSSRSSGTIYF.

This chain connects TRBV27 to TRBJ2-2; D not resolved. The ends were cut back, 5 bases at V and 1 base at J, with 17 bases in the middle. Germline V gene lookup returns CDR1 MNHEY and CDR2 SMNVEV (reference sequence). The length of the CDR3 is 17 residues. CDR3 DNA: TGTGCCAGCAGTCCACACCCGCTTCCGGGGAACACCGGGGAGCTGTTTTTT. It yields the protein CASSPHPLPGNTGELFF.

Here the CDR3 DNA reads TGTGCCACCAGCAGAGATTTTGTTCAAAACACTGAAGCTTTCTTT. Residues: CATSRDFVQNTEAFF. This chain links TRBV15 with TRBJ1-1; D remains unclear. V dropped 0 bases and J dropped 2 bases, with 10 bases sitting between them. In germline, CDR1 is LNHNV, CDR2 YYDKDF (reference sequence). The CDR3 has 15 amino acids. Looking up the rest from reference TRBV15 and TRBJ1-1 gives the full variable domain: DAMVIQNPRYQVTQFGKPVTLSCSQTLNHNVMYWYQQKSSQAPKLLFHYYDKDFNNEADTPDNFQSRRPNTSFCFLDIRSPGLGDTAMYLCATSRDFVQNTEAFFGQGTRLTVV.

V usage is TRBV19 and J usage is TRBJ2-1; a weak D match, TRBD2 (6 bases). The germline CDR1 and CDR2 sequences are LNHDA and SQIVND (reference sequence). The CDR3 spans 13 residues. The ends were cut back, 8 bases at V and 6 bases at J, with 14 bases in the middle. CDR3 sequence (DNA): TGTGCCAGTTCGGGGGTGGGGGGCAATGAGCAGTTCTTC. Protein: CASSGVGGNEQFF.

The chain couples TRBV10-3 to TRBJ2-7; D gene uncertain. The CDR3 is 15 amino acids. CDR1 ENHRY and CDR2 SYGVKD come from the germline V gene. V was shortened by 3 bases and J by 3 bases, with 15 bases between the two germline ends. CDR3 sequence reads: CAISDSTSVGYEQYF. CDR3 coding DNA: TGTGCCATCAGTGATAGCACTTCTGTCGGCTACGAGCAGTACTTC.

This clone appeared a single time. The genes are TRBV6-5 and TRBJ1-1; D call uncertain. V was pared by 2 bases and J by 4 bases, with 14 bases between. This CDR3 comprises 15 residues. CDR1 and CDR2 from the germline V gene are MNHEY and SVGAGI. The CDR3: CASSYLRGAGTEAFF. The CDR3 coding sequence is TGTGCCAGCAGTTACCTCCGGGGTGCAGGCACTGAAGCTTTCTTT.

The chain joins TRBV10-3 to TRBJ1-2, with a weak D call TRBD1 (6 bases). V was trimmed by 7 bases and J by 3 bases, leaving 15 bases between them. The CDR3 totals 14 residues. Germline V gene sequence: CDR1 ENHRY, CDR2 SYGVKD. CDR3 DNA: TGTGCCATCAAGCTCCAGGGGCAGGACTATGGCTACACCTTC. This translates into CAIKLQGQDYGYTF.

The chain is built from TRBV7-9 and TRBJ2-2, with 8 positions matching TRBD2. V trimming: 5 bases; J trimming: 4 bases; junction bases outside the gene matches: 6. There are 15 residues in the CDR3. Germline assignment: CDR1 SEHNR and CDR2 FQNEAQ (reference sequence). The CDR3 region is CASSDAGGSTGELFF. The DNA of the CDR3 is TGTGCCAGCAGCGACGCGGGGGGTAGCACCGGGGAGCTGTTTTTT.

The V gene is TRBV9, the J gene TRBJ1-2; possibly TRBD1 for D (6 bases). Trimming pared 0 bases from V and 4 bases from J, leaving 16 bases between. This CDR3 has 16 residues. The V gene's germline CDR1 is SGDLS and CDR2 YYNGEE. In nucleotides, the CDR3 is TGTGCCAGCAGCGTAGGATCACAGGGATCGGGCTATGGCTACACCTTC. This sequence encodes CASSVGSQGSGYGYTF.

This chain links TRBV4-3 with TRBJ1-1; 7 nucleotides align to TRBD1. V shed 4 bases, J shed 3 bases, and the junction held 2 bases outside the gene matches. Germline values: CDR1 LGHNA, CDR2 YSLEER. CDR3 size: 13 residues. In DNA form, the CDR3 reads TGCGCCAGCAGCCCGACAGGGTACACTGAAGCTTTCTTT. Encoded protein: CASSPTGYTEAFF.

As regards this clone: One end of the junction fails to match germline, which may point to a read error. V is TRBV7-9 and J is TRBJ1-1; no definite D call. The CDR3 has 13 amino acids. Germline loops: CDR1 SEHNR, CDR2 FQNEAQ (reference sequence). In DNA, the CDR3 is TGTTCCAGCAGCTTCACAGAGAACACTGAAGCTTTCTTT. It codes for CSSSFTENTEAFF. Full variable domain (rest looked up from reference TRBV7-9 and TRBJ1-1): DTGVSQNPRHKITKRGQNVTFRCDPISEHNRLYWYRQTLGQGPEFLTYFQNEAQLEKSRLLSDRFSAERPKGSFSTLEIQRTEQGDSAMYLCSSSFTENTEAFFGQGTRLTVV.

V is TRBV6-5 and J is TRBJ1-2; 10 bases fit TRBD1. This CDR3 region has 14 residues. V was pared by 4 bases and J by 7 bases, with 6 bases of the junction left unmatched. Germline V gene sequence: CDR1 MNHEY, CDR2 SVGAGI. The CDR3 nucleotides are TGTGCCAGCAGTTTCGACAGGGGGCCTGTTGGCTACACCTTC. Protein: CASSFDRGPVGYTF.

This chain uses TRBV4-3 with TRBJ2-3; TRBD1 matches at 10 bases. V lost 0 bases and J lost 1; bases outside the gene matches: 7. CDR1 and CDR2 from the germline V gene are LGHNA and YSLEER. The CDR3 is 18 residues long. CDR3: CASSQDWEGTGGTDTQYF. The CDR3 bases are TGCGCCAGCAGCCAAGATTGGGAAGGGACAGGGGGCACAGATACGCAGTATTTT.

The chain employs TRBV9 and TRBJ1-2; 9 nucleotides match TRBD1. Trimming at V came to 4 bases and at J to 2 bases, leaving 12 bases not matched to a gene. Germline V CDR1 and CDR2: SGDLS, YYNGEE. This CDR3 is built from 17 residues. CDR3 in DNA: TGTGCCAGCAGCACCAGCCGGGACAGGGTAGAGAACTATGGCTACACCTTC. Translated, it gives CASSTSRDRVENYGYTF.

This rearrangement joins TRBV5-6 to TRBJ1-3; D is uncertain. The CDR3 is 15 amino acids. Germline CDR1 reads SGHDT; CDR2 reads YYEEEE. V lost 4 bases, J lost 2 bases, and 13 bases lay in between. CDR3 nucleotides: TGTGCCAGCAGCACGCTAGGCATAACTGGAAACACCATATATTTT. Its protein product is CASSTLGITGNTIYF.

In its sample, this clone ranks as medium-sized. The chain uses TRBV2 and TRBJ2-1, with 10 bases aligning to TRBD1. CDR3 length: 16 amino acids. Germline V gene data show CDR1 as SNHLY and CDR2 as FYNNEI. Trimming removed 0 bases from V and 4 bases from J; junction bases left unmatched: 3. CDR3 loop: CASSEATGGWYNEQFF. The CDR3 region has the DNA TGTGCCAGCAGTGAAGCGACAGGGGGCTGGTACAATGAGCAGTTCTTC.

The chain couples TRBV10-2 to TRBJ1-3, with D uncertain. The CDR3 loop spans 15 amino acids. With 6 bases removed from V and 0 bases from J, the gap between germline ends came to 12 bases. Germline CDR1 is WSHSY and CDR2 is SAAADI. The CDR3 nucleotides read TGCGCCAGCAGGGGAGGACGGAACTCTGGAAACACCATATATTTT. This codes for CASRGGRNSGNTIYF.

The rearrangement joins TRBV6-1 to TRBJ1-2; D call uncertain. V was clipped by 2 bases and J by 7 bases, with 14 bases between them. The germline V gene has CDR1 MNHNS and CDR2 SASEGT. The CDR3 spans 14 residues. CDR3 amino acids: CASSESQSRGGYTF. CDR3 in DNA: TGTGCCAGCAGTGAAAGCCAGTCCCGGGGTGGCTACACCTTC.

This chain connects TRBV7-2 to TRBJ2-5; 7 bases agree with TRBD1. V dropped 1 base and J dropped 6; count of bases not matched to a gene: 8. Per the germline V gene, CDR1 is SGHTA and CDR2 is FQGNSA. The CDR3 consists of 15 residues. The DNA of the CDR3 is TGTGCCAGCAGCTTAGAAGTGACAGGGCCGCAGACCCAGTACTTC. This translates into CASSLEVTGPQTQYF.

CDR3 sequence reads: CASSGGTVSGNTIYF. The CDR3 DNA follows: TGCGCCAGCAGCGGAGGGACAGTCTCTGGAAACACCATATATTTT. The chain combines TRBV5-1 with TRBJ1-3; 7 bases match TRBD1. The CDR3 is 15 residues long. Germline CDR1 and CDR2: SGHRS and YFSETQ. V trimming: 4 bases; J trimming: 0 bases; junction bases outside the gene matches: 4. Together with reference TRBV5-1 and TRBJ1-3, the CDR3 gives the full variable domain: KAGVTQTPRYLIKTRGQQVTLSCSPISGHRSVSWYQQTPGQGLQFLFEYFSETQRNKGNFPGRFSGRQFSNSRSEMNVSTLELGDSALYLCASSGGTVSGNTIYFGEGSWLTVV.

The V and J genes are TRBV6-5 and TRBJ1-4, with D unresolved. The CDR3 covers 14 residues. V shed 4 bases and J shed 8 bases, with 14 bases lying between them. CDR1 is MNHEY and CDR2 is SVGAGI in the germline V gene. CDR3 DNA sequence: TGTGCCAGCAGTTCATCCCCGGGAGGCGAAAAACTGTTTTTT. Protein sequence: CASSSSPGGEKLFF.

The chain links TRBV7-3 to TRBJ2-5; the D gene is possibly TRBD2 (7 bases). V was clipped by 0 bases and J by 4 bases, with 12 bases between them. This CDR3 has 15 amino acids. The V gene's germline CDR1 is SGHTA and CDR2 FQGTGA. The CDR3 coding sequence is TGTGCCAGCAGCTTAACGTTCGGGGGGCGAGAGACCCAGTACTTC. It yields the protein CASSLTFGGRETQYF.

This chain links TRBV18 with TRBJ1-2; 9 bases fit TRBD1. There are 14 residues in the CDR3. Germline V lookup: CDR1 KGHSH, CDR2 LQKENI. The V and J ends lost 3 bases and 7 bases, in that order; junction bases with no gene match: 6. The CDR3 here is CASSPEGQGSGYTF. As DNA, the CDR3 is TGTGCCAGCTCACCGGAGGGACAGGGCTCTGGCTACACCTTC.

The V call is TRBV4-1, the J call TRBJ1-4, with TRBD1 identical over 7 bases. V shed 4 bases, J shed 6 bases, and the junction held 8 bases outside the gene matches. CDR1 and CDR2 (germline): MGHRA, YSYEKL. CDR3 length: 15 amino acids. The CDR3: CASSPTGVRDEKLFF. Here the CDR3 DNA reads TGCGCCAGCAGCCCCACAGGGGTGCGGGATGAAAAACTGTTTTTT.

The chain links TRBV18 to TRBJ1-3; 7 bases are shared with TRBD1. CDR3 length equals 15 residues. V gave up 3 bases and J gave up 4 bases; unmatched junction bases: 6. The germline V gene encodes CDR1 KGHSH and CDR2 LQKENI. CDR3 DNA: TGTGCCAGCTCACCCCGGACAGGTTTGGGAAACACCATATATTTT. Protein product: CASSPRTGLGNTIYF.

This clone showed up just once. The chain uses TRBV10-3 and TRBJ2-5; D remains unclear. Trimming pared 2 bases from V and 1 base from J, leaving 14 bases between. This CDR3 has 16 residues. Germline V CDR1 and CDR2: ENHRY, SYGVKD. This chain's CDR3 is CAISEVQRVSQETQYF. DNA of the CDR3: TGTGCCATCAGTGAGGTACAGAGAGTTTCCCAAGAGACCCAGTACTTC.

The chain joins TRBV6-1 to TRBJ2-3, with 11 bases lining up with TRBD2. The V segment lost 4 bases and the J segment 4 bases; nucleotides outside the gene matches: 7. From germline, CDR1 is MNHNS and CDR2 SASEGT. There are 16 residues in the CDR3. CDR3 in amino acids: CASSVSGGAFSDTQYF. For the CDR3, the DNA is TGTGCCAGCAGTGTTAGCGGGGGGGCATTTTCAGATACGCAGTATTTT.

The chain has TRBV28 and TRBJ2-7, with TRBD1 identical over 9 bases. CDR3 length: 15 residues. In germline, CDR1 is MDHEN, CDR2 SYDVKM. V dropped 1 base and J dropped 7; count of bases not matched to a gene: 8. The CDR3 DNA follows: TGTGCCAGCAGTTTATACGGACAGGGGTCGGGAGAGCAGTACTTC. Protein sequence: CASSLYGQGSGEQYF.